Shown below are 25 T cell receptor beta chains from a single sample sequenced in a study of shared clonotypes between healthy human individuals. Measured with immunoSEQ multiplex PCR; TCRdb has only the in-frame clones, and not every one. The sample holds hundreds of thousands of clones, 90% to 97% seen once. The sequenced material came from naive CD4+ T cells sorted from blood. Subset described: CD45RA+ positively selected. The receptors derive from a woman aged 30 to 39 in good health.

The genes are TRBV19 and TRBJ1-1; D gene unclear. Germline lookup yields CDR1 LNHDA and CDR2 SQIVND (reference sequence). The CDR3 totals 16 residues. V shed 0 bases and J shed 0 bases, with 11 bases lying between them. Here the CDR3 reads CASSIDREGMNTEAFF. In nucleotides, the CDR3 is TGTGCCAGTAGTATAGATCGCGAGGGAATGAACACTGAAGCTTTCTTT.

V is TRBV4-1 and J is TRBJ1-1, with TRBD1 matching over 7 bases. Trimming cost V 0 bases and J 5 bases; bases outside gene matches: 6. Germline assignment: CDR1 MGHRA and CDR2 YSYEKL. The CDR3 is made up of 15 amino acids. CDR3 region: CASSQDDRERTEAFF. CDR3 in DNA: TGCGCCAGCAGCCAAGATGACAGGGAGAGAACTGAAGCTTTCTTT.

The V gene is TRBV5-1, the J gene TRBJ2-7; 11 bases are shared with TRBD1. The J segment lost 5 bases and the V segment lost 4 bases, leaving 8 bases of the junction unmatched. Germline CDR1 is SGHRS and CDR2 is YFSETQ. The CDR3 runs 15 residues. CDR3: CASSVAGQGADEQYF. In DNA form, the CDR3 reads TGCGCCAGCAGCGTAGCCGGACAGGGGGCCGACGAGCAGTACTTC.

The chain couples TRBV5-1 to TRBJ2-3; no firm D call. Germline CDR1 SGHRS, CDR2 YFSETQ. The V end lost 4 bases, the J end lost 5 bases, and 8 bases lay between the germline ends. The CDR3 is made up of 12 amino acids. The CDR3 loop is CASSPDRDTQYF. The CDR3 DNA follows: TGCGCCAGCAGCCCGGACCGAGATACGCAGTATTTT.

This chain links TRBV19 with TRBJ2-3, with D possibly being TRBD1 (6 bases). V gave up 7 bases and J gave up 3 bases, with 14 bases separating them. Germline assignment: CDR1 LNHDA and CDR2 SQIVND (reference sequence). This CDR3 has 14 amino acids. CDR3 sequence (DNA): TGTGCCAGTACAAGAGGGGACACGACAGATACGCAGTATTTT. As protein: CASTRGDTTDTQYF.

CDR3 sequence: CASSSSTAYEQYF. The CDR3 DNA sequence: TGTGCCAGCAGCTCCTCGACAGCCTACGAGCAGTACTTC. V is TRBV7-8 and J is TRBJ2-7; D is possibly TRBD1 (5 bases). V lost 4 bases and J 2 bases, leaving 9 bases between the germline ends. Germline CDR1 SGHVS, CDR2 FQNEAQ. CDR3 length equals 13 residues.

The J gene is TRBJ1-1, the V gene TRBV7-9, with no clear D. With 2 bases removed from V and 1 base from J, the gap between germline ends came to 11 bases. From germline, CDR1 is SEHNR and CDR2 FQNEAQ (reference sequence). The CDR3 loop spans 15 amino acids. The CDR3 here is CASSLFWAANTEAFF. The CDR3 bases are TGTGCCAGCAGCTTATTCTGGGCTGCGAACACTGAAGCTTTCTTT.

The chain couples TRBV7-6 to TRBJ1-3, with D perhaps TRBD1 (5 bases). Germline CDR1 SGHVS, CDR2 FNYEAQ. The CDR3 has 18 residues. The V end was cut by 5 bases, the J end by 1 base, with 21 bases between. Here the CDR3 reads CASSRRVGTGLSGNTIYF. DNA for the CDR3: TGTGCCAGCAGCCGCCGGGTAGGGACCGGCTTATCTGGAAACACCATATATTTT.

The gene calls are TRBV18 and TRBJ2-7; TRBD1 agrees at 9 bases. The germline CDR1 and CDR2 sequences are KGHSH and LQKENI. This CDR3 region has 14 residues. J lost 5 bases, V lost 3 bases, and 5 bases had no gene match. The CDR3 DNA is TGTGCCAGCTCACCCAGACAGGGGGACCACGAGCAGTACTTC. Residues: CASSPRQGDHEQYF.

The V and J genes are TRBV19 and TRBJ1-3; 7 bases are shared with TRBD1. The junction had 7 bases not matched to a gene; V was cut back by 5 bases and J by 0 bases. Germline assignment: CDR1 LNHDA and CDR2 SQIVND (reference sequence). CDR3 length: 16 residues. CDR3 coding DNA: TGTGCCAGTAGTTTCCAGGGGGGTAGCTCTGGAAACACCATATATTTT. This codes for CASSFQGGSSGNTIYF.

The V gene is TRBV29-1, the J gene TRBJ1-5; TRBD1 might be the D (6 bases). CDR1 is SQVTM and CDR2 is ANQGSEA in the germline V gene. V dropped 6 bases and J dropped 3 bases, with 12 bases sitting between them. The length of the CDR3 is 13 residues. The CDR3 region has the DNA TGCAGCGTGGGCCGGGACACCAATCAGCCCCAGCATTTT. This gives the protein CSVGRDTNQPQHF.

The chain recombines TRBV7-3 with TRBJ1-5; TRBD1 might be the D (6 bases). Trimming pared 4 bases from V and 11 bases from J, leaving 12 bases between. Germline loops: CDR1 SGHTA, CDR2 FQGTGA. The CDR3 runs 12 residues. The CDR3 spells CASSSPRGTQHF. The CDR3 bases are TGTGCCAGCAGCTCCCCGAGGGGGACCCAGCATTTT.

This chain connects TRBV19 to TRBJ2-2, with D possibly being TRBD1 or TRBD2 (5 bases each). Trimming cost V 7 bases and J 1 base, with 10 bases left between them. Per the germline V gene, CDR1 is LNHDA and CDR2 is SQIVND (reference sequence). The CDR3 is 14 residues long. The CDR3 bases are TGTGCCAGTACTGGGACGGGGAACACCGGGGAGCTGTTTTTT. Translating gives CASTGTGNTGELFF.

This chain joins TRBV18 and TRBJ1-1, with D uncertain. The germline CDR1 and CDR2 sequences are KGHSH and LQKENI. CDR3 length: 14 amino acids. Trimming took 3 bases from V and 1 from J, leaving 9 bases between them. CDR3 residues: CASSPTTENTEAFF. The CDR3 DNA reads as TGTGCCAGCTCACCCACGACGGAGAACACTGAAGCTTTCTTT.

The chain combines TRBV5-1 with TRBJ1-5, with TRBD1 matching over 7 bases. With V trimmed by 3 bases and J by 5 bases, 2 bases remained unmatched. In germline, CDR1 is SGHRS, CDR2 YFSETQ. There are 13 residues in the CDR3. CDR3 sequence (DNA): TGCGCCAGCAGCTGGCAGGGGGATCAGCCCCAGCATTTT. Translating it yields CASSWQGDQPQHF.

The chain recombines TRBV18 with TRBJ2-1; 7 nucleotides align to TRBD1. The CDR3 extends over 14 amino acids. The V and J ends lost 3 bases and 6 bases, in that order; junction bases with no gene match: 5. Looked up from germline, CDR1 is KGHSH and CDR2 is LQKENI. In nucleotides, the CDR3 is TGTGCCAGCTCACCTTTACAGGGGCCCAATGAGCAGTTCTTC. Translation gives CASSPLQGPNEQFF.

The rearrangement links TRBV19 to TRBJ2-7, with a weak D call TRBD1 (6 bases). Trimming cost V 6 bases and J 2 bases, with 29 bases left between them. Germline V gene sequence: CDR1 LNHDA, CDR2 SQIVND (reference sequence). The CDR3 has 19 amino acids. The CDR3: CASSSPPGTMIGLAYEQYF. The DNA for the CDR3 is TGTGCCAGTAGCTCTCCCCCCGGGACAATGATTGGACTGGCCTACGAGCAGTACTTC.

This clone was found once. This rearrangement joins TRBV21-1 to TRBJ2-7; the D segment call TRBD2 is taken from the table without a DNA check. TRBV21-1 is an annotated pseudogene. This CDR3 contains 15 residues. The DNA of the CDR3 is TGTGCCAGCGCCACCTGGAGGACGGACTCCTACGAGCAGTACTTC. Its protein product is CASATWRTDSYEQYF.

The CDR3: CASLLAVGETQYF. The DNA of the CDR3 is TGCGCCAGCCTGCTAGCGGTGGGAGAGACCCAGTACTTC. This sequence joins TRBV5-1 and TRBJ2-5, with TRBD2 identical over 7 bases. With 7 bases clipped from V and 4 bases from J, the junction kept 7 bases outside the gene matches. CDR1 SGHRS and CDR2 YFSETQ come from the germline V gene. This CDR3 is built from 13 residues.

The J gene is TRBJ2-5, the V gene TRBV28; no clear D. The J call may be faulty, since TRBJ2-7 better matches the DNA end. Germline V gene lookup returns CDR1 MDHEN and CDR2 SYDVKM. This CDR3 comprises 13 residues. The CDR3 spells CASSLPGPYEQYF. In DNA, the CDR3 is TGTGCCAGCAGTTTACCGGGCCCCTACGAGCAGTACTTC.

The chain joins TRBV27 to TRBJ1-5; weak D call: TRBD1 (6 bases). V was pared by 6 bases and J by 5 bases, with 14 bases between. The CDR3 has 14 amino acids. Germline V gene lookup returns CDR1 MNHEY and CDR2 SMNVEV (reference sequence). CDR3: CASRTGTPDQPQHF. The CDR3 DNA follows: TGTGCCAGCAGGACGGGGACACCAGATCAGCCCCAGCATTTT.

This rearrangement joins TRBV6-5 to TRBJ2-7; 10 nucleotides line up with TRBD2. The length of the CDR3 is 15 residues. Germline CDR1 is MNHEY and CDR2 is SVGAGI. V was clipped by 0 bases and J by 4 bases; unmatched bases: 3. The CDR3 region is CASSYSGLAAYEQYF. CDR3 nucleotide sequence: TGTGCCAGCAGTTACTCCGGACTAGCGGCTTACGAGCAGTACTTC.

This chain joins TRBV7-9 and TRBJ1-1; weak D call: TRBD1 (5 bases). The CDR3 covers 14 residues. V lost 1 base and J lost 4, with 10 bases in between. CDR1 and CDR2 from the germline V gene are SEHNR and FQNEAQ (reference sequence). This CDR3 is CASSLVGRSTEAFF. CDR3 nucleotides: TGTGCCAGCAGCTTAGTGGGACGGAGCACTGAAGCTTTCTTT.

The chain has TRBV19 and TRBJ2-3, with a tentative D call TRBD2 (6 bases). CDR3 size: 15 residues. CDR1 and CDR2 (germline): LNHDA, SQIVND (reference sequence). The V end was cut by 4 bases, the J end by 8 bases, with 19 bases between. CDR3 residues: CASSKFRRDEGTQYF. The CDR3 DNA sequence: TGTGCCAGTAGTAAATTTCGGCGGGATGAGGGTACGCAGTATTTT.

The chain carries TRBV4-1 and TRBJ2-1; D unclear. From germline, CDR1 is MGHRA and CDR2 YSYEKL. The CDR3 is 16 residues long. The ends were cut back, 0 bases at V and 0 bases at J, with 9 bases in the middle. The DNA of the CDR3 is TGCGCCAGCAGCCAAGATTCGGCGCACTCCTACAATGAGCAGTTCTTC. Amino acids: CASSQDSAHSYNEQFF.